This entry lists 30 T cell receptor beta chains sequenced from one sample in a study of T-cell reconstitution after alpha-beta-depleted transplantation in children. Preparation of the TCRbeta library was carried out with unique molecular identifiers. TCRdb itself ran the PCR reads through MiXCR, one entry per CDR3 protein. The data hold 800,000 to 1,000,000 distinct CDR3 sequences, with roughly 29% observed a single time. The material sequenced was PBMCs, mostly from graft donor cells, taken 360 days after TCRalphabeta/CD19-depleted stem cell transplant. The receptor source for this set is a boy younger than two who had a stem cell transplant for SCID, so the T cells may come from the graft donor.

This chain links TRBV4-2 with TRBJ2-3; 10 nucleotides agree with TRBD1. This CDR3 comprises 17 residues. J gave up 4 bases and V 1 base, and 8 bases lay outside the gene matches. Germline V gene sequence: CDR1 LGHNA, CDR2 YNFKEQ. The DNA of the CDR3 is TGTGCCAGCAGCCAAGGGTGGGACAGGGGATCCCCAGATACGCAGTATTTT. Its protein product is CASSQGWDRGSPDTQYF.

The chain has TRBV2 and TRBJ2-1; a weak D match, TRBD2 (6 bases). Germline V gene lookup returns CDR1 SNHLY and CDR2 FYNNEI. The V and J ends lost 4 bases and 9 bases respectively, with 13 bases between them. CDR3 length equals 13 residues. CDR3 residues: CASSGLVAREQFF. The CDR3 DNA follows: TGTGCCAGCAGTGGACTAGTAGCCCGTGAGCAGTTCTTC.

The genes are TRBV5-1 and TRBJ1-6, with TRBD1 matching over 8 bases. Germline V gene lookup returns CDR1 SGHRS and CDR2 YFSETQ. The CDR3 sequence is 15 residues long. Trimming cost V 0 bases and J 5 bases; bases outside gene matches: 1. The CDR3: CASSLEGQDNSPLHF. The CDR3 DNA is TGCGCCAGCAGCTTGGAGGGACAGGATAATTCACCCCTCCACTTT.

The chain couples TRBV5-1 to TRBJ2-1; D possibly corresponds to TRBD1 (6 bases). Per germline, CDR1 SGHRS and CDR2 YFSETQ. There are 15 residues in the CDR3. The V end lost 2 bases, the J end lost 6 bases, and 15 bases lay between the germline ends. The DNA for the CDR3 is TGCGCCAGCAGCTTAAACAGGGTTGGTAGCAATGAGCAGTTCTTC. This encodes CASSLNRVGSNEQFF.

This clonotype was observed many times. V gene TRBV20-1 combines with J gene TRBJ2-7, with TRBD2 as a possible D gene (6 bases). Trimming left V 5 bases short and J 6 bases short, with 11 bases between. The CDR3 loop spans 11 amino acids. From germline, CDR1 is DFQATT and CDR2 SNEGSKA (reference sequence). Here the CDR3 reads CSAPGGFEQYF. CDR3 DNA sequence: TGCAGTGCTCCAGGAGGGTTCGAGCAGTACTTC.

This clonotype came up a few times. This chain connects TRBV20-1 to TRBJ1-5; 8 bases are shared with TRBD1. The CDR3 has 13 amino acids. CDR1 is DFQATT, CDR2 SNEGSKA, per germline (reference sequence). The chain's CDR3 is CSAGQGPDQPQHF. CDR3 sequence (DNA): TGCAGCGCCGGACAGGGTCCTGATCAGCCCCAGCATTTT.

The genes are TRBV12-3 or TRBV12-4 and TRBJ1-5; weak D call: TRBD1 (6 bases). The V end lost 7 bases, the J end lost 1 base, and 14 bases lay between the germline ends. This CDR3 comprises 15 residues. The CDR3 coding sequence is TGTGCCAGCACCATGACACAGGGAAGCAATCAGCCCCAGCATTTT. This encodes CASTMTQGSNQPQHF.

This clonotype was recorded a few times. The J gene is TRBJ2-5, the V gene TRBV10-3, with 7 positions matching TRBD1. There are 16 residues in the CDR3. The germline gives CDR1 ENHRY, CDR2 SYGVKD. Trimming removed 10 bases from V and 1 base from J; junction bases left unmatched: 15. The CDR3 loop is CATHSGTEIFQETQYF. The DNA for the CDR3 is TGTGCCACTCATTCCGGGACAGAGATATTCCAAGAGACCCAGTACTTC.

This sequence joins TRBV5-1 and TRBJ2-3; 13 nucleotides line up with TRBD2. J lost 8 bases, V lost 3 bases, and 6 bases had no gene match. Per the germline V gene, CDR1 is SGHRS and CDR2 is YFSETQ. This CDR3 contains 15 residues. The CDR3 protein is CASSSPGLAGITQYF. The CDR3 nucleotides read TGCGCCAGCAGCTCCCCGGGACTAGCGGGGATTACGCAGTATTTT.

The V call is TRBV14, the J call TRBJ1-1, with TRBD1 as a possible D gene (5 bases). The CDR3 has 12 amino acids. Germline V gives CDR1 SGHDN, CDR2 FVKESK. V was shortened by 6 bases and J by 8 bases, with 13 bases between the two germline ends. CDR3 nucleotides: TGTGCCAGCAGTCTGACAGCGACAGAAGCTTTCTTT. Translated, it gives CASSLTATEAFF.

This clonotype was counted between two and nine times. The CDR3 DNA sequence: TGTGCCACCAGCAGAGAATTGACAGGGGGAACCAAAAACATTCAGTACTTC. This sequence encodes CATSRELTGGTKNIQYF. The genes are TRBV15 and TRBJ2-4; TRBD1 matches 9 bases. The CDR3 spans 17 residues. With 0 bases clipped from V and 2 bases from J, the junction kept 5 bases outside the gene matches. From germline, CDR1 is LNHNV and CDR2 YYDKDF (reference sequence).

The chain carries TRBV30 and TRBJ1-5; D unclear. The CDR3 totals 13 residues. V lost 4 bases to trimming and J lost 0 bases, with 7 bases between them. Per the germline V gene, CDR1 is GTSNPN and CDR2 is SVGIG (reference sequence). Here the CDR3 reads CAWTPYSNQPQHF. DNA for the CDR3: TGTGCCTGGACCCCTTATAGCAATCAGCCCCAGCATTTT.

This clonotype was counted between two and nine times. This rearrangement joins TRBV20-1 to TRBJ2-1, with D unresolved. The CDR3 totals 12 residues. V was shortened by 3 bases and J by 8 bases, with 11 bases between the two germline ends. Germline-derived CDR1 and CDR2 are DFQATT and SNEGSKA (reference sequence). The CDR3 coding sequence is TGCAGTGCTAGCTTTTCGGTAGATGAGCAGTTCTTC. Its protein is CSASFSVDEQFF.

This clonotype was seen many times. CDR3 in DNA: TGTGCCAGCAGTTTATGGAGACGGGGGGGCCAAGATACGCAGTATTTT. As protein: CASSLWRRGGQDTQYF. The chain carries TRBV28 and TRBJ2-3, with 8 bases fitting TRBD2. The junction had 7 bases not matched to a gene; V was cut back by 0 bases and J by 5 bases. CDR3 length: 16 residues. The germline CDR1 and CDR2 sequences are MDHEN and SYDVKM.

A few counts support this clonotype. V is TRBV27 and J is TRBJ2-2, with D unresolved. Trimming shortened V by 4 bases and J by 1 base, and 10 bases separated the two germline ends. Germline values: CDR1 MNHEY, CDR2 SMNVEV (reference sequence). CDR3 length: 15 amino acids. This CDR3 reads CASSSIYKNTGELFF. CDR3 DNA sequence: TGTGCCAGCAGTTCCATATACAAGAACACCGGGGAGCTGTTTTTT.

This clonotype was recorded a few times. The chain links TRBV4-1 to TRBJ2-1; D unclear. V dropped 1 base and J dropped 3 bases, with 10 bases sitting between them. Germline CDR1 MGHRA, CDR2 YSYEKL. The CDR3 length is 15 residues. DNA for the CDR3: TGCGCCAGCAGCCAAGCTTCGACCCGCTACAATGAGCAGTTCTTC. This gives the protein CASSQASTRYNEQFF.

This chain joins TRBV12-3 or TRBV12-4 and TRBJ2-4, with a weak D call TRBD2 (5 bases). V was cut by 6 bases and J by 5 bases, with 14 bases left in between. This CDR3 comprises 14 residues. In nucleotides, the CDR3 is TGTGCCAGCAGGCGTTACGAGGGAGAAAACATTCAGTACTTC. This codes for CASRRYEGENIQYF.

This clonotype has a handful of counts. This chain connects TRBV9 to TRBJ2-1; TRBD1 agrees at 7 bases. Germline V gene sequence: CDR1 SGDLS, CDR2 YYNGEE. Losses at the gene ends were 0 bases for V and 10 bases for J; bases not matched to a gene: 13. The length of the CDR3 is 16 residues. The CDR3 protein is CASSVAPGTARGEQFF. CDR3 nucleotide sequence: TGTGCCAGCAGCGTAGCTCCCGGGACAGCCCGTGGAGAGCAGTTCTTC.

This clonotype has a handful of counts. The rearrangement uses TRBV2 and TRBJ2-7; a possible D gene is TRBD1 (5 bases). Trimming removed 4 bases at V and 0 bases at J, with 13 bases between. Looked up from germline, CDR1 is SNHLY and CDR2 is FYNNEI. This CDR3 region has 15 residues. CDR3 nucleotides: TGTGCCAGCAGTGGCAGGGATGGGGCCTCCTACGAGCAGTACTTC. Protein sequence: CASSGRDGASYEQYF. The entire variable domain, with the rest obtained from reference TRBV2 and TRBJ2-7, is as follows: EPEVTQTPSHQVTQMGQEVILRCVPISNHLYFYWYRQILGQKVEFLVSFYNNEISEKSEIFDDQFSVERPDGSNFTLKIRSTKLEDSAMYFCASSGRDGASYEQYFGPGTRLTVT.

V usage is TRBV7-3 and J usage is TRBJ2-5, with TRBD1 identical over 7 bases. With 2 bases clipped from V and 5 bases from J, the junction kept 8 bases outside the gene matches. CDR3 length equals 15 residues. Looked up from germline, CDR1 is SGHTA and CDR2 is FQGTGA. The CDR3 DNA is TGTGCCAGCAGCTTAGGACAGGTGGTGGGGGAGACCCAGTACTTC. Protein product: CASSLGQVVGETQYF.

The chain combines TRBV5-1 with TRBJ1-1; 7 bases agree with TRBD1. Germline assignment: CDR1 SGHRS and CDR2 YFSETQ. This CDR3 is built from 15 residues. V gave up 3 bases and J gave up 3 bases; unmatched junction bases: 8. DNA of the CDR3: TGCGCCAGCAGCTCGACAGGGTGGGACCACACTGAAGCTTTCTTT. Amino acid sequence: CASSSTGWDHTEAFF.

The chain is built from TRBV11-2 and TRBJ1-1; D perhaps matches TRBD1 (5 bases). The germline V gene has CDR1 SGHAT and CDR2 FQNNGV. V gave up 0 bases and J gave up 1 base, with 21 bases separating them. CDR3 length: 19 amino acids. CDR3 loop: CASSLDRRQGVKENTEAFF. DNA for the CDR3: TGTGCCAGCAGCTTAGATCGACGCCAGGGTGTGAAGGAGAACACTGAAGCTTTCTTT. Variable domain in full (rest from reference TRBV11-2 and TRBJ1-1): EAGVAQSPRYKIIEKRQSVAFWCNPISGHATLYWYQQILGQGPKLLIQFQNNGVVDDSQLPKDRFSAERLKGVDSTLKIQPAKLEDSAVYLCASSLDRRQGVKENTEAFFGQGTRLTVV.

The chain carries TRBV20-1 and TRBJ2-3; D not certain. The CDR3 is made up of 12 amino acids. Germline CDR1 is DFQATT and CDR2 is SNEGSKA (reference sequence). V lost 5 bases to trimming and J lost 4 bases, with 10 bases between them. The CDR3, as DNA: TGCAGTGCTGGACCTTCGGCAGATACGCAGTATTTT. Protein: CSAGPSADTQYF.

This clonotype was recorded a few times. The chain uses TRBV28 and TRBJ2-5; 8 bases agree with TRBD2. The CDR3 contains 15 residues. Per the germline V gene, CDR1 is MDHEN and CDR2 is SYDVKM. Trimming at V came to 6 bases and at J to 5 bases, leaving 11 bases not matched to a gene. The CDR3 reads CASRWGTSTSETQYF. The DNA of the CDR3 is TGTGCCAGCAGGTGGGGGACTAGTACCTCCGAGACCCAGTACTTC.

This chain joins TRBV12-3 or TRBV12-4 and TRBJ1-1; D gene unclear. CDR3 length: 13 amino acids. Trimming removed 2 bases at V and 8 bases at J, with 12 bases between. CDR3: CASSLPTEGEAFF. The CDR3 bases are TGTGCCAGCAGTTTACCCACTGAGGGCGAAGCTTTCTTT.

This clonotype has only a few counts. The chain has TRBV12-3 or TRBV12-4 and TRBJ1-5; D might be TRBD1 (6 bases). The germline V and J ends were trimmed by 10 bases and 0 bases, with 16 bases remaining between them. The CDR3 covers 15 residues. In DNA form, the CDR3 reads TGTGCCACCCAATATAGACAGGCTAGCAATCAGCCCCAGCATTTT. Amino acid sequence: CATQYRQASNQPQHF.

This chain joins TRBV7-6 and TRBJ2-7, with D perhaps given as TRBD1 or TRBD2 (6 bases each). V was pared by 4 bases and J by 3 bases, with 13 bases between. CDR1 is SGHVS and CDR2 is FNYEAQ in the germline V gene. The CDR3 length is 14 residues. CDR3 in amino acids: CASSSRGAVYEQYF. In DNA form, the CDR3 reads TGTGCCAGCAGCTCGAGGGGGGCCGTCTACGAGCAGTACTTC.

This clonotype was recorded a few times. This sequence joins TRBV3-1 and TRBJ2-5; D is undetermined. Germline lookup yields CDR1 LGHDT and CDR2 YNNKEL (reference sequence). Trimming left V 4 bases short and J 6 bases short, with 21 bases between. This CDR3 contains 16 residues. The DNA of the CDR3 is TGTGCCAGCAGCCCTCTTAGGATGAGCGATCGGCAGACCCAGTACTTC. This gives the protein CASSPLRMSDRQTQYF.

This CDR3 is CASSLAILAGGPETQYF. The CDR3, as DNA: TGTGCCAGCAGCTTAGCGATCCTAGCGGGGGGGCCAGAGACCCAGTACTTC. The chain employs TRBV7-2 and TRBJ2-5; 12 nucleotides line up with TRBD2. The CDR3 is 17 amino acids. Germline CDR1 is SGHTA and CDR2 is FQGNSA. V lost 0 bases and J lost 4; bases outside the gene matches: 6.

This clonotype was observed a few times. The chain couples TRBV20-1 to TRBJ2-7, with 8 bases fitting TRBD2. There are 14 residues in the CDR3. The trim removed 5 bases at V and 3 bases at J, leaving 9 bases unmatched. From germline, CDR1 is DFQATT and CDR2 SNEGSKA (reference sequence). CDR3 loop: CSALFRGGHYEQYF. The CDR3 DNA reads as TGCAGTGCTTTGTTTCGGGGGGGCCACTACGAGCAGTACTTC.